This paragraph reports one TCR beta chain. The target of this receptor is not known. No per-base quality is available; no much larger clone lies one base away. The library was prepared using the immunoSEQ multiplex PCR assay. Sourced from immuneACCESS, this table was stored by TCRdb with only in-frame sequences that have V and J called. A share of the clones is absent; for the studies checked, an unresolved V gene accounts for under half, and the remainder has no known explanation. Across this sample there are about 66,000 clones, with roughly 90% seen only once. The ten largest clones capture 4% to 5% of the sample. These data belong to a study of chemoradiotherapy in HPV16-positive cancers (dated by TCRdb to between 2020 and 2023). Context from the whole study: Using functional T-cell assays on cells from two HPV16-positive patients, the researchers defined candidate HPV-specific T-cell clones and common TCR motifs. The study set out to ask whether T-cell immunity against the HPV oncoproteins E6 and E7 changes over the course of chemoradiotherapy and whether that immunity affects survival. The candidate HPV-specific TCRs and motifs were then tracked in TCR repertoires from over 85 patients with HPV-related cancers. On the study overall, not on this receptor specifically: Improved recurrence-free survival in HPV16-positive patients was associated with expansion of HPV-responsive T cells during chemoradiotherapy. The survival association was reported for HPV16-positive patients, and the functional definition of HPV-specific T cells was derived from only a couple of HPV16-positive patients. Expansion of candidate HPV-specific clones and E7-related TCR motifs was observed in the tumor microenvironment during treatment, whereas no such expansion was observed for non-HPV-specific T cells.

V trim: 6 bases; J trim: 5 bases; unmatched bases: 6. Looking up the germline V gene yields CDR1 SNHLY and CDR2 FYNNEI. The CDR3 numbers 15 residues from cysteine through phenylalanine. Only the CDR3 region is kept as DNA, spanning 45 bases read in frame from base 1. Because repertoires were sampled repeatedly during chemoradiotherapy, clonal expansion in the tumor microenvironment could be followed. This TCR came from a human donor with HPV-associated anogenital cancer. The specimen was blood, collected from a patient who underwent chemoradiotherapy. Rearrangement joined TRBV2 to TRBJ2-5; 13 central nucleotides agree with TRBD2. The nucleotide sequence reads TGTGCCAGCAGCCCTACGACTAGCGGGGGGGAGACCCAGTACTTC. The encoded protein is CASSPTTSGGETQYF.